This T cell receptor beta chain was identified in a study of T cell repertoires in cytomegalovirus infection. Study context: Public TCR beta signatures indicated both CMV infection and matching HLA type. Study outcomes and limitations: Predominance within the ex vivo response was attributable to HLA-C-restricted CMV-specific TCR beta clonotypes. Carriage of CMV together with the relevant HLA was identifiable through cumulative public TCR beta family frequency.

MiXCR, run by TCRdb on the reads, gives a single entry per CDR3 protein. Of 200,000 to 300,000 distinct CDR3 sequences detected, 6% to 8% appear once; the ten largest clones hold 5.5% to 8%. Trimming cost V 5 bases and J 8 bases, with 12 bases left between them. CDR1 and CDR2 from the germline V gene are SGHTA and FQGNSA. This CDR3 is 13 amino acids long. This clonotype was seen at least ten times. The antigen is undetermined. This rearrangement joins TRBV7-2 to TRBJ2-2; the D gene is possibly TRBD2 (6 bases). This sequence was found in a human donor in good health (CMV status not recorded). Some clones in this sample may be carry-over from other donors' samples. Input material: PBMCs. The CDR3 sequence is CASSLGLSGELFF. Written as DNA, the CDR3 is TGTGCCAGCAGCCTCGGACTATCGGGGGAGCTGTTTTTT.